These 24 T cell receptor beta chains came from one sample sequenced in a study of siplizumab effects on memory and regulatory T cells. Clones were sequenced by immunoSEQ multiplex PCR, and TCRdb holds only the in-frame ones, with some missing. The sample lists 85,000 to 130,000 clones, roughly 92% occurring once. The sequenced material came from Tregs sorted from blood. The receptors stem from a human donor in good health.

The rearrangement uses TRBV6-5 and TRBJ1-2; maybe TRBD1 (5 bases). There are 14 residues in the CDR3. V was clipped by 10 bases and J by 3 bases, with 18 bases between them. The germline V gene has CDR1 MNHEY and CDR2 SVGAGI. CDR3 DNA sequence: TGTGCCATCGTATCGGGACGGACTTACTATGGCTACACCTTC. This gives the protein CAIVSGRTYYGYTF.

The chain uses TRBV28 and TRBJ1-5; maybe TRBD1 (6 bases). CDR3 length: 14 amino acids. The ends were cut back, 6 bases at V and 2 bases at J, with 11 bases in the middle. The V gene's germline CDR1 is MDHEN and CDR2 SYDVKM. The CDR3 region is CASRNRGGNQPQHF. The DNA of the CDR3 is TGTGCCAGCAGAAATAGGGGGGGCAATCAGCCCCAGCATTTT.

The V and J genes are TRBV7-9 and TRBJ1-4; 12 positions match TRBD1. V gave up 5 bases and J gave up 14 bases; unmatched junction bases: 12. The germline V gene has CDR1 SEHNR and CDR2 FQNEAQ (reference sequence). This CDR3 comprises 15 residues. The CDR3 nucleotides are TGTGCCAGCAGCCACCGGGATCCCGGGACAGGGGGCCTGTTTTTT. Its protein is CASSHRDPGTGGLFF.

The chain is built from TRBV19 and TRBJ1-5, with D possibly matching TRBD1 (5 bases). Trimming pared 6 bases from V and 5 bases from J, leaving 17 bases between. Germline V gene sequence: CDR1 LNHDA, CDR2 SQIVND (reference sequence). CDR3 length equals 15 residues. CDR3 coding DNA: TGTGCCAGTAGACATATCCGGGACCCCCATCAGCCCCAGCATTTT. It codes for CASRHIRDPHQPQHF.

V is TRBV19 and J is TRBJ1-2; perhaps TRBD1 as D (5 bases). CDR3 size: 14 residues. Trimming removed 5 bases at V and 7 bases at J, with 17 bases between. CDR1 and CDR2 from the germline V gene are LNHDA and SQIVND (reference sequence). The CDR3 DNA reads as TGTGCCAGTAGTGCTGGGACCAAGGCGAGTGGCTACACCTTC. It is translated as CASSAGTKASGYTF.

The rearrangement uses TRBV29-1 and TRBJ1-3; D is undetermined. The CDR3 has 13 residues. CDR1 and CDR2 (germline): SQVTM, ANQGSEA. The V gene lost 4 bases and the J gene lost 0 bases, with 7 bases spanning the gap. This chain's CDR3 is CSVGGFSGNTIYF. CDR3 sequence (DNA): TGCAGCGTTGGAGGCTTCTCTGGAAACACCATATATTTT.

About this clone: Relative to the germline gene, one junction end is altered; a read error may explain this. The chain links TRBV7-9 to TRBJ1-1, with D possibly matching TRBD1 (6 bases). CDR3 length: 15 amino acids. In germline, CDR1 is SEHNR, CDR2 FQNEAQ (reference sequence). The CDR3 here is CAGSSRDTSNTEAFF. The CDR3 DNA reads TGTGCCGGCAGCTCCCGGGACACATCGAACACTGAAGCTTTCTTT.

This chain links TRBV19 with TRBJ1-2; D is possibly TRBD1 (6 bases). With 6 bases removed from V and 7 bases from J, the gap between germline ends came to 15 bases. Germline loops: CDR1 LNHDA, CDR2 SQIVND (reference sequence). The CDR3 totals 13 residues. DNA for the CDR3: TGTGCCAGTAGGGGTGGCCGGGGGCTTGGCTACACCTTC. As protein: CASRGGRGLGYTF. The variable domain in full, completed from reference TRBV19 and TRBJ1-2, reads DGGITQSPKYLFRKEGQNVTLSCEQNLNHDAMYWYRQDPGQGLRLIYYSQIVNDFQKGDIAEGYSVSREKKESFPLTVTSAQKNPTAFYLCASRGGRGLGYTFGSGTRLTVV.

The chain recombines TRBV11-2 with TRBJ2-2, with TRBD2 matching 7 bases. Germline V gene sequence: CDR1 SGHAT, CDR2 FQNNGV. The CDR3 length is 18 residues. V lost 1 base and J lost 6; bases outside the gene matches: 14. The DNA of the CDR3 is TGTGCCAGCAGCTTAGTCCCTCATCTAGCGGACGTAGCCGGGGAGCTGTTTTTT. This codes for CASSLVPHLADVAGELFF.

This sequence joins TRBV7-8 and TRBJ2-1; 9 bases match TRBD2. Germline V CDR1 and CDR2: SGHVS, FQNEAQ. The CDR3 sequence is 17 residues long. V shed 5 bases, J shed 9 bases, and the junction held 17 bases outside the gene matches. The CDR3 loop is CASSTSAREGLFGEQFF. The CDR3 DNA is TGTGCCAGCAGCACCTCGGCGCGGGAGGGCCTTTTCGGTGAGCAGTTCTTC.

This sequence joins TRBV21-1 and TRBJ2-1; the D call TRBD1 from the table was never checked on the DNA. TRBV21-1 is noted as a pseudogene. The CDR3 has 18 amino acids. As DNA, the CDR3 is TGTGCCAGCGAGGGGGAACAGGAATTAACTAGATCCTACAATGAGCAGTTCTTC. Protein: CASEGEQELTRSYNEQFF.

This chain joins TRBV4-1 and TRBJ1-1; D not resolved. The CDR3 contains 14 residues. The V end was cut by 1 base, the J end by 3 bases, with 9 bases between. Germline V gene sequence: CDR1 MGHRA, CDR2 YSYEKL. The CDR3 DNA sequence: TGCGCCAGCAGCCAAGTCCCCGGGGACACTGAAGCTTTCTTT. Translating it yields CASSQVPGDTEAFF.

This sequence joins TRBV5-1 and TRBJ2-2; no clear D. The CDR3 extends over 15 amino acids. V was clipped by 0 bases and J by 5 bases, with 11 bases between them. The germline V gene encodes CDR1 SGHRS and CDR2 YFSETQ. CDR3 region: CASSLEGFWTGELFF. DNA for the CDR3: TGCGCCAGCAGCTTGGAAGGCTTTTGGACCGGGGAGCTGTTTTTT.

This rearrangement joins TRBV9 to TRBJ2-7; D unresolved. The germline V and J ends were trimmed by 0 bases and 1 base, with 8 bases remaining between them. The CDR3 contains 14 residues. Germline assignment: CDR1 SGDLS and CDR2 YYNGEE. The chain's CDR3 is CASSVEGSSYEQYF. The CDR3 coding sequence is TGTGCCAGCAGCGTAGAGGGCAGTTCCTACGAGCAGTACTTC.

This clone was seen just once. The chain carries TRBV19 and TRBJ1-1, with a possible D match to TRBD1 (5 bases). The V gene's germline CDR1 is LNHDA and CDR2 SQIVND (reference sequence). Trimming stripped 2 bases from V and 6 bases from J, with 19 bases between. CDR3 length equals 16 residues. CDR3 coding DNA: TGTGCCAGTAGTATACCGCCTCGACAAGGGGCCCCTGAAGCTTTCTTT. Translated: CASSIPPRQGAPEAFF.

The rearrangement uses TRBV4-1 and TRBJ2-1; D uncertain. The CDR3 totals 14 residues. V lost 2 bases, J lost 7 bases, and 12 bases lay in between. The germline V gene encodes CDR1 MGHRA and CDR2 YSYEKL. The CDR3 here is CASSQYALRNEQFF. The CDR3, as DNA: TGCGCCAGCAGCCAATACGCTCTAAGGAATGAGCAGTTCTTC.

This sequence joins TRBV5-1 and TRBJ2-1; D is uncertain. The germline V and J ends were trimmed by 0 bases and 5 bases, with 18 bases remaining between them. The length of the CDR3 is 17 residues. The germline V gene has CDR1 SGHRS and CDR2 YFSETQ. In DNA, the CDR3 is TGCGCCAGCAGCTTGGGGTTGGTAGTGTCATCCAACAATGAGCAGTTCTTC. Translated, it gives CASSLGLVVSSNNEQFF.

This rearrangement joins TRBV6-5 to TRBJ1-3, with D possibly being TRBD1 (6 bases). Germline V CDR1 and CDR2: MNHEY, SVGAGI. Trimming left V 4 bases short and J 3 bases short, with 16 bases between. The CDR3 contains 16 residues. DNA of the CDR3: TGTGCCAGCAGTTTATCCGGGGGCATAGGTGGAAACACCATATATTTT. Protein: CASSLSGGIGGNTIYF.

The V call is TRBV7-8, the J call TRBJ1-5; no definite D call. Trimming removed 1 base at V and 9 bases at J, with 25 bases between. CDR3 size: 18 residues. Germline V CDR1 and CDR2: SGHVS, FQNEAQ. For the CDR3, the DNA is TGTGCCAGCAGCTTAGGATTCGGCCTAACCAGAGACCTTTGGCCCCAGCATTTT. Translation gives CASSLGFGLTRDLWPQHF.

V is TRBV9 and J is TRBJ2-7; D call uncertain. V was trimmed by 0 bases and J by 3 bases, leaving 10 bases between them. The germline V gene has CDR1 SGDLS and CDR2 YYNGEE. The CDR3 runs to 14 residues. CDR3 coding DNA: TGTGCCAGCAGCGTAGGACTTGAGTTCTACGAGCAGTACTTC. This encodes CASSVGLEFYEQYF.

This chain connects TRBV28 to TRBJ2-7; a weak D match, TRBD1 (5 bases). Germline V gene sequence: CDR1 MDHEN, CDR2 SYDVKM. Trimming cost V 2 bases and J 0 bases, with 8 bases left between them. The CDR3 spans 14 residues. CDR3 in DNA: TGTGCCAGCAGTTTAAAGGGGTTCTCCTACGAGCAGTACTTC. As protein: CASSLKGFSYEQYF.

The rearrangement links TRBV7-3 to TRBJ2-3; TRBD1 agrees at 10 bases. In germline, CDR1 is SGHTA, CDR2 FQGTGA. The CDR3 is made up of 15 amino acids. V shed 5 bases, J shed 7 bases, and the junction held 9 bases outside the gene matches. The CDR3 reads CASSTPGQGINTQYF. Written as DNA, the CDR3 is TGTGCCAGCAGCACGCCGGGACAGGGGATCAATACGCAGTATTTT.

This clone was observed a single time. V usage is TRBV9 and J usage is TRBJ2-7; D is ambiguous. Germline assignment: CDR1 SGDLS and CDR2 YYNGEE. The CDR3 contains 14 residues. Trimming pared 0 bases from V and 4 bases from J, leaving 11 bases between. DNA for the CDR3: TGTGCCAGCAGCGTAGGCCCAGTCCCTTACGAGCAGTACTTC. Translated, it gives CASSVGPVPYEQYF. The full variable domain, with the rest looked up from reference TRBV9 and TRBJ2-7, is DSGVTQTPKHLITATGQRVTLRCSPRSGDLSVYWYQQSLDQGLQFLIQYYNGEERAKGNILERFSAQQFPDLHSELNLSSLELGDSALYFCASSVGPVPYEQYFGPGTRLTVT.

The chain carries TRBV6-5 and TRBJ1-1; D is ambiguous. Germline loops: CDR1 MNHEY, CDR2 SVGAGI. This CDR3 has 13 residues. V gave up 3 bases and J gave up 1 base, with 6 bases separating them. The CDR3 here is CASSYLWNTEAFF. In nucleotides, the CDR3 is TGTGCCAGCAGTTATTTGTGGAACACTGAAGCTTTCTTT.